Below, one T cell receptor (beta chain) is given with its context. Its cognate antigen is unknown. This specimen comes from a study of T cells after yellow fever vaccination. Study conclusions and caveats: Abundant clonotypes from the bulk population could get into FACS-sorted repertoires as contaminants. The secondary response peaked faster, at day 5 versus 15, but was weaker. The booster response re-showed most primary clones: roughly 97% CD4, 88% CD8.

The study made its TCR cDNA through 5'RACE template switching. That step introduced a universal primer site along with UMIs. TCRdb re-called the 5' RACE reads with MiXCR, one entry per CDR3 protein. This sample has 550,000 to 750,000 distinct CDR3 sequences, with about 13% found just once. Trimming cost V 0 bases and J 4 bases; bases outside gene matches: 13. This CDR3 has 19 amino acids. Germline-derived CDR1 and CDR2 are LGHNA and YSLEER. The chain has TRBV4-3 and TRBJ2-3; 10 positions match TRBD2. The sequence came from a man in his thirties or forties who received the YFV17D yellow fever vaccine. The specimen comprised PBMCs, sampled on the day of the yellow fever booster vaccination. The CDR3 DNA reads as TGCGCCAGCAGCCAAGATCTTCTGGCTAGCGGGAGAACATCAGATACGCAGTATTTT. Its protein is CASSQDLLASGRTSDTQYF.